A selection of T cell receptor beta chains follows, all from one sample in a study of blood T cells in healthy people across ages. TCRdb re-called the 5' RACE reads through MiXCR, storing one row per CDR3 protein. Here the sample spans just over 800,000 distinct CDR3 sequences, roughly 60% being singletons. The sequenced sample was blood. These receptors were taken from a man younger than 40 in good health. Both conserved end residues are part of each CDR3. A D gene is named only where the DNA matches it firmly. Clone size, where shown, is once, few, many, or a class for clones that have expanded.

cdr3_nt	cdr3_aa	v_call	d_call	j_call	clone_size
TGTGCCAGCGGAGGTAGCGGGGGGGATACGCAGTATTTT	CASGGSGGDTQYF	TRBV7-8	TRBD2	TRBJ2-3	.
TGTGCCAGCAGTGACCCGGGACAGGGGGCCTATGGCTACACCTTC	CASSDPGQGAYGYTF	TRBV25-1	TRBD1	TRBJ1-2	.
TGCAGTGCCCACCGGGACTACTCCACAGATACGCAGTATTTT	CSAHRDYSTDTQYF	TRBV20-1	TRBD2	TRBJ2-3	.
TGTGCCAGCAGTCCCGGGACTAGCGGCGCGAAGGGCGGGGAGACCCAGTACTTC	CASSPGTSGAKGGETQYF	TRBV12-3/TRBV12-4	TRBD2	TRBJ2-5	.
TGTGCCAGCAGCTTAACCGGGGATCAGGCCAAAAACATTCAGTACTTC	CASSLTGDQAKNIQYF	TRBV7-2	.	TRBJ2-4	.
TGTGCCAGCAGAATTAGCGGGGGGGCCCCAGATACGCAGTATTTT	CASRISGGAPDTQYF	TRBV12-3/TRBV12-4	TRBD2	TRBJ2-3	.
TGTGCCAGCAGCTTAATTGGCAGATTAGCGGGGGGCCGCACAGATACGCAGTATTTT	CASSLIGRLAGGRTDTQYF	TRBV7-3	TRBD2	TRBJ2-3	.
TGCAGTGCTCCACGGACAGGGAAGGGGGAACTGTTTTTT	CSAPRTGKGELFF	TRBV20-1	TRBD1	TRBJ1-4	few
TGTGCCAGCAGTGCGAAAGGGGGAGAGCAGTACTTC	CASSAKGGEQYF	TRBV9	.	TRBJ2-4	once
TGCGCCAGCAGCCAATGGACAGGGAATGGCTACACCTTC	CASSQWTGNGYTF	TRBV4-3	TRBD1	TRBJ1-2	.
TGTGCCAGCAGCCTAATCACAGGTGTGCAGTACTTC	CASSLITGVQYF	TRBV6-5	.	TRBJ2-7	.
TGTGCCAGCAGCCAAGATCTCGGCGTAGCGGGGGGTTCCAAGTACCAAGAGACCCAGTACTTC	CASSQDLGVAGGSKYQETQYF	TRBV3-1	TRBD2	TRBJ2-5	few
TGTGCCAGCAAATACTTTGGCGGGGGTCGCACAGATACGCAGTATTTT	CASKYFGGGRTDTQYF	TRBV12-3/TRBV12-4	TRBD2	TRBJ2-3	.
TGTGCCAGCAGCCCGGAGAGTACAGGGGGTGGCTATGGCTACACCTTC	CASSPESTGGGYGYTF	TRBV4-2	TRBD1	TRBJ1-2	few
TGCAGTGCTAGAGGGGCCGTCGAGGGCTTAACTGAAAAACTGTTTTTT	CSARGAVEGLTEKLFF	TRBV20-1	.	TRBJ1-4	.
TGTGCCAGCAGCTTCGCCGGGACACTGTCCTACGAGCAGTACTTC	CASSFAGTLSYEQYF	TRBV7-2	.	TRBJ2-7	.
TGCAGCGTTGAACGGGCACCTCGGGAGACCCAGTACTTC	CSVERAPRETQYF	TRBV29-1	.	TRBJ2-5	.
TGCGCCAGCAGCAGAGGGACAGGGGGCTCCTATGGCTACACCTTC	CASSRGTGGSYGYTF	TRBV5-1	TRBD1	TRBJ1-2	.
TGTGCCAGCAGTTCCCTTGGGAACGAGCAGTACTTC	CASSSLGNEQYF	TRBV12-3/TRBV12-4	.	TRBJ2-7	.
TGTGCCAGCAGTTACACCCTACAGGGGAACTATGGCTACACCTTC	CASSYTLQGNYGYTF	TRBV6-5	TRBD1	TRBJ1-2	.
TGTGCCAGCAGTGAACCGGGCCTCAATTCACCCCTCCACTTT	CASSEPGLNSPLHF	TRBV6-1	.	TRBJ1-6	.
TGCGCCAGCAGCCAAGATTTACCCGGGACAGGGGGCCACACCGGGGAGCTGTTTTTT	CASSQDLPGTGGHTGELFF	TRBV4-1	TRBD1	TRBJ2-2	.
TGTGCCAGCAGCCAGTTTACCTACAATGAGCAGTTCTTC	CASSQFTYNEQFF	TRBV14	.	TRBJ2-1	.
TGTGCCAGCAGTTGGGGGGGACGCCACGAAAAACTGTTTTTT	CASSWGGRHEKLFF	TRBV12-3/TRBV12-4	.	TRBJ1-4	.
TGTGCCAGCAGTGACCAAGAGACCCAGTTCTTC	CASSDQETQFF	TRBV25-1	.	TRBJ2-1	.
TGTGCCAGCAGCTCAGTTTCTGGCGGGGCCGGCGAGCAGTACTTC	CASSSVSGGAGEQYF	TRBV11-1	.	TRBJ2-7	few
TGTGCCAGCAGCCAAGAAATGGCCGAGGGGCGAGAGACCCAGTACTTC	CASSQEMAEGRETQYF	TRBV4-2	.	TRBJ2-5	few
TGTGCCAGCAGTTTAAATCCCCCACAAGGCAATGAGCAGTTCTTC	CASSLNPPQGNEQFF	TRBV12-3/TRBV12-4	.	TRBJ2-1	once
TGTGCCAGCAGCCTAGAGGGTTCGAGCTATGGCTACACCTTC	CASSLEGSSYGYTF	TRBV6-6	.	TRBJ1-2	.
TGTGCCAGCAGCTTGGGGGGCTCAGGGGGCACTGAAGCTTTCTTT	CASSLGGSGGTEAFF	TRBV11-2	TRBD1	TRBJ1-1	.
TGTGCCAGCAGCTTGATGAGGGGCCACAACCAAGAGACCCAGTACTTC	CASSLMRGHNQETQYF	TRBV7-2	.	TRBJ2-5	once
TGCAGTGCTCCTATTCGGACAGGGAACTATGGCTACACCTTC	CSAPIRTGNYGYTF	TRBV20-1	TRBD1	TRBJ1-2	.
TGTGCCACCAGCAGAGAGGCAGGGGGCAATGAGCAGTTCTTC	CATSREAGGNEQFF	TRBV15	TRBD1	TRBJ2-1	once
TGTGCCAGCAGCTTAGGCGGACGGAGGGATTCACCCCTCCACTTT	CASSLGGRRDSPLHF	TRBV11-1	.	TRBJ1-6	few
TGTGCCAGCAGCCCCACTGGTCAGCCCCAGCATTTT	CASSPTGQPQHF	TRBV6-5	.	TRBJ1-5	.
TGTGCCAGCAGCTTTCGCCCAGGGGTAGAGACCCAGTACTTC	CASSFRPGVETQYF	TRBV7-2	.	TRBJ2-5	few
TGTGCCAGCAGCCACCGGGACAGGGCCTACGAGCAGTACTTC	CASSHRDRAYEQYF	TRBV7-8	TRBD1	TRBJ2-7	few
TGCAGTGCTCGCCGGACCTACAATGAGCAGTTCTTC	CSARRTYNEQFF	TRBV20-1	.	TRBJ2-1	.
TGCACCTTTCTACGTCAGGGACAAGAGACCCAGTACTTC	CTFLRQGQETQYF	TRBV29-1	.	TRBJ2-5	.
TGCAGTGCCTCCCCCCCTGCGGGGAGAAACACAGATACGCAGTATTTT	CSASPPAGRNTDTQYF	TRBV20-1	.	TRBJ2-3	.
TGTGCCAGCAGCTTGGTTTTCGAAGGTTCACCCCTCCACTTT	CASSLVFEGSPLHF	TRBV5-6	.	TRBJ1-6	.
TGTGCCAGCAGTTTATATCGGACTAGCGGAAAACAAGAGACCCAGTACTTC	CASSLYRTSGKQETQYF	TRBV6-6	TRBD2	TRBJ2-5	.
TGTGCCAGCAGTTCTTATACAAGCCAAGAGACCCAGTACTTC	CASSSYTSQETQYF	TRBV12-3/TRBV12-4	.	TRBJ2-5	.
TGTGCCAGCAGCTTAACGCGGGGGGAGGAAAACATTCAGTACTTC	CASSLTRGEENIQYF	TRBV7-2	TRBD2	TRBJ2-4	few
TGTGCCAGCAGCTTGCCAGCGGGGGCGCGCAGGCGGGGCACAGATACGCAGTATTTT	CASSLPAGARRRGTDTQYF	TRBV11-2	TRBD2	TRBJ2-3	.
TGTGCCAGCAGCTCAAAGGAGCAGAGGAATTCACCCCTCCACTTT	CASSSKEQRNSPLHF	TRBV7-2	.	TRBJ1-6	.
TGTGCCAGCAGTCGTGGGCGGGGGGGCGCCACAAGCACAGATACGCAGTATTTT	CASSRGRGGATSTDTQYF	TRBV6-2/TRBV6-3	TRBD2	TRBJ2-3	.
TGTGCCAGCAGCTTAGGAGTCTCACCCGAAGAGACCCAGTACTTC	CASSLGVSPEETQYF	TRBV7-2	.	TRBJ2-5	.
TGTGCCAGCAGCCGCCAAAGGAGTAGGCGGGGGGGCGTGAGAAACATTCAGTACTTC	CASSRQRSRRGGVRNIQYF	TRBV3-1	TRBD2	TRBJ2-4	few
TGCGCCAGCAGCCAAGATCGCGCAGGGGGCGCGGGGGAAAAACTGTTTTTT	CASSQDRAGGAGEKLFF	TRBV4-3	TRBD1	TRBJ1-4	.
TGTGCCAGCAGTCCTACATCCAGCGGGACCCGGCAAAATTACAATGAGCAGTTCTTC	CASSPTSSGTRQNYNEQFF	TRBV6-1	TRBD2	TRBJ2-1	many
TGTGCCAGCAGCGAGAGGGACGGATCCTACGAGCAGTACTTC	CASSERDGSYEQYF	TRBV7-3	.	TRBJ2-7	few
TGTGCCAGCAGCCCCGGACTAGCGGGGTTATACAATGAGCAGTACTTC	CASSPGLAGLYNEQYF	TRBV7-2	TRBD2	TRBJ2-7	.